This entry lists 19 T cell receptor beta chains sequenced from one sample in a study of shared clonotypes between healthy human individuals. Naive CD8 cells comprised CD45RO-negative, CCR7-positively selected cells, excluding terminally differentiated effector memory CD45RA+ cells. The assay was immunoSEQ multiplex PCR, and TCRdb's table has in-frame clones only and misses some. The sample records millions of clones, approximately 94% being singletons. What was sequenced was naive CD8+ T cells from PBMCs. These TCRs come from a man younger than 35 in good health. Some clones in this sample may be carry-over from other donors' samples.

This chain uses TRBV4-2 with TRBJ1-5; tentatively, D is TRBD1 (5 bases). The CDR3 is 20 residues long. Between the trimmed V and J ends, which lost 1 base and 0 bases, there was a span of 22 bases. CDR1 and CDR2 from the germline V gene are LGHNA and YNFKEQ. The CDR3 protein is CASSQGGKVTGRYSNQPQHF. The CDR3 bases are TGTGCCAGCAGCCAAGGCGGAAAAGTGACGGGACGTTATAGCAATCAGCCCCAGCATTTT.

This chain connects TRBV13 to TRBJ1-1, with a weak D call TRBD1 (6 bases). V shed 5 bases and J shed 8 bases, with 9 bases lying between them. The CDR3 has 11 amino acids. Germline CDR1 PRHDT, CDR2 FYEKMQ (reference sequence). The CDR3 region has the DNA TGTGCCAGCAGCCCAGGGACAGAAGCTTTCTTT. Encoded protein: CASSPGTEAFF. Complete variable domain (other parts from reference TRBV13 and TRBJ1-1): AAGVIQSPRHLIKEKRETATLKCYPIPRHDTVYWYQQGPGQDPQFLISFYEKMQSDKGSIPDRFSAQQFSDYHSELNMSSLELGDSALYFCASSPGTEAFFGQGTRLTVV.

The J gene is TRBJ2-7, the V gene TRBV6-5; 11 bases fit TRBD1. The CDR3 covers 14 residues. Germline loops: CDR1 MNHEY, CDR2 SVGAGI. V gave up 4 bases and J gave up 6 bases; unmatched junction bases: 5. CDR3 protein: CASSSRTGGPEQYF. The CDR3 DNA is TGTGCCAGCAGTTCTCGGACAGGGGGCCCCGAGCAGTACTTC.

The chain links TRBV30 to TRBJ2-1; 9 bases fit TRBD2. Germline CDR1 GTSNPN, CDR2 SVGIG (reference sequence). V lost 5 bases and J lost 8; bases outside the gene matches: 10. This CDR3 spans 14 amino acids. The CDR3: CAWDPSGIHHEQFF. As DNA, the CDR3 is TGTGCCTGGGATCCTAGCGGGATACACCATGAGCAGTTCTTC.

The chain employs TRBV30 and TRBJ2-2; 10 bases fit TRBD1. J was trimmed by 4 bases and V by 5 bases; bases with no gene match: 10. CDR1 is GTSNPN, CDR2 SVGIG, per germline (reference sequence). The CDR3 spans 16 residues. The DNA for the CDR3 is TGTGCCTGGGGGACAGGGGCTAAAATACCCACCGGGGAGCTGTTTTTT. This translates into CAWGTGAKIPTGELFF.

The CDR3 protein is CASSLWTVKNQPQHF. The CDR3 DNA is TGTGCCAGCAGCCTATGGACGGTTAAGAATCAGCCCCAGCATTTT. The V and J genes are TRBV5-6 and TRBJ1-5; no definite D call. The CDR3 is 15 amino acids. The V and J ends lost 4 bases and 4 bases respectively, with 15 bases between them. Germline values: CDR1 SGHDT, CDR2 YYEEEE.

The chain couples TRBV5-1 to TRBJ2-1, with TRBD2 as a possible D gene (6 bases). Between the trimmed V and J ends, which lost 4 bases and 0 bases, there was a span of 11 bases. Germline V gene lookup returns CDR1 SGHRS and CDR2 YFSETQ. The CDR3 is 15 residues long. The CDR3 protein is CASSPEGPSYNEQFF. The CDR3 nucleotides are TGCGCCAGCAGCCCGGAGGGACCCTCCTACAATGAGCAGTTCTTC.

This chain uses TRBV28 with TRBJ2-7; TRBD2 agrees at 9 bases. The germline gives CDR1 MDHEN, CDR2 SYDVKM. The CDR3 covers 17 residues. V lost 3 bases, J lost 0 bases, and 9 bases stayed unmatched. The CDR3 here is CASSLSTSGRTSYEQYF. The CDR3 nucleotides are TGTGCCAGCAGTTTGTCAACTAGCGGGCGCACCTCCTACGAGCAGTACTTC.

The chain links TRBV10-2 to TRBJ1-5; D may be TRBD1 (5 bases). The V end lost 3 bases, the J end lost 6 bases, and 18 bases lay between the germline ends. This CDR3 region has 16 residues. CDR1 is WSHSY and CDR2 is SAAADI in the germline V gene. This CDR3 is CASSEGGARSAQPQHF. CDR3 nucleotide sequence: TGCGCCAGCAGTGAAGGCGGGGCCCGGTCAGCTCAGCCCCAGCATTTT.

V is TRBV28 and J is TRBJ1-5; possibly TRBD1 for D (6 bases). The CDR3 sequence is 18 residues long. Germline V gene data show CDR1 as MDHEN and CDR2 as SYDVKM. V was pared by 2 bases and J by 0 bases, with 17 bases between. CDR3 residues: CASSLAGHRVYSNQPQHF. The CDR3 DNA sequence: TGTGCCAGCAGTTTAGCGGGACATCGAGTCTATAGCAATCAGCCCCAGCATTTT. Full variable domain (outside the CDR3, taken from reference TRBV28 and TRBJ1-5): DVKVTQSSRYLVKRTGEKVFLECVQDMDHENMFWYRQDPGLGLRLIYFSYDVKMKEKGDIPEGYSVSREKKERFSLILESASTNQTSMYLCASSLAGHRVYSNQPQHFGDGTRLSIL.

The chain recombines TRBV9 with TRBJ2-1, with 9 bases that match TRBD1. The CDR3 has 19 residues. The ends lost 4 bases at V and 7 bases at J; junction bases unmatched: 21. CDR1 and CDR2 from the germline V gene are SGDLS and YYNGEE. The CDR3 sequence: CASSPTGTGTGRSENEQFF. CDR3 sequence (DNA): TGTGCCAGCAGCCCTACCGGGACAGGGACCGGGAGAAGCGAAAATGAGCAGTTCTTC.

The V call is TRBV5-4, the J call TRBJ1-1, with a possible D match to TRBD1 (6 bases). Trimming pared 4 bases from V and 0 bases from J, leaving 10 bases between. CDR1 is SGHNT and CDR2 is YYREEE in the germline V gene (reference sequence). This CDR3 contains 14 residues. The CDR3 is CASSLDRLNTEAFF. DNA of the CDR3: TGTGCCAGCAGCCTAGACAGGCTGAACACTGAAGCTTTCTTT.

J is TRBJ2-1 and V is TRBV27; perhaps TRBD2 as D (6 bases). The CDR3 has 17 residues. Trimming pared 1 base from V and 8 bases from J, leaving 21 bases between. The V gene's germline CDR1 is MNHEY and CDR2 SMNVEV (reference sequence). The CDR3 nucleotides read TGTGCCAGCAGTTTATTGGGTGGACCCACCGGGGGTCATGAGCAGTTCTTC. Encoded protein: CASSLLGGPTGGHEQFF.

The chain joins TRBV4-2 to TRBJ1-4, with 10 bases that match TRBD1. V lost 1 base, J lost 6 bases, and 2 bases stayed unmatched. Germline lookup yields CDR1 LGHNA and CDR2 YNFKEQ. CDR3 length equals 15 residues. This CDR3 reads CASSQVGTGDEKLFF. The CDR3 DNA reads as TGTGCCAGCAGCCAAGTGGGGACAGGGGATGAAAAACTGTTTTTT.

The V gene is TRBV5-1, the J gene TRBJ2-1; D is undetermined. Germline V lookup: CDR1 SGHRS, CDR2 YFSETQ. V lost 0 bases and J lost 9, with 7 bases in between. CDR3 length: 12 residues. In DNA form, the CDR3 reads TGCGCCAGCAGCTTGGGAGACGTTGAGCAGTTCTTC. Translating gives CASSLGDVEQFF.

This chain connects TRBV29-1 to TRBJ2-1, with TRBD2 matching over 9 bases. Germline V lookup: CDR1 SQVTM, CDR2 ANQGSEA. With V trimmed by 2 bases and J by 4 bases, 6 bases remained unmatched. This CDR3 has 15 residues. CDR3 DNA sequence: TGCAGCGTTGAATTGACTAGCGGACCATACAATGAGCAGTTCTTC. Translated, it gives CSVELTSGPYNEQFF.

The chain links TRBV27 to TRBJ1-4; a possible D gene is TRBD1 (6 bases). Between the trimmed V and J ends, which lost 6 bases and 5 bases, there was a span of 13 bases. Germline V gene lookup returns CDR1 MNHEY and CDR2 SMNVEV (reference sequence). The CDR3 length is 14 residues. The CDR3: CASRYRDPNEKLFF. CDR3 coding DNA: TGTGCCAGCAGATACAGGGACCCAAATGAAAAACTGTTTTTT.

This rearrangement joins TRBV6-4 to TRBJ2-1; D not certain. The CDR3 runs to 13 residues. From germline, CDR1 is MRHNA and CDR2 SNTAGT. Trimming pared 1 base from V and 8 bases from J, leaving 9 bases between. CDR3 in amino acids: CASSDWHGDEQFF. The CDR3 DNA is TGTGCCAGCAGTGACTGGCACGGCGATGAGCAGTTCTTC.

The gene calls are TRBV10-3 and TRBJ1-4; no clear D gene. Germline assignment: CDR1 ENHRY and CDR2 SYGVKD. The CDR3 has 18 residues. V was pared by 3 bases and J by 0 bases, with 17 bases between. Written as DNA, the CDR3 is TGTGCCATCAGTGATTTGTGGCAGCCGTCTGCAACTAATGAAAAACTGTTTTTT. It yields the protein CAISDLWQPSATNEKLFF.